The clone carrying this TCR beta chain has a single count. The source of the sample is a study of T cell responses to AZD1222 COVID-19 vaccine. Looked up from germline, CDR1 is SNHLY and CDR2 is FYNNEI. The V segment lost 3 bases and the J segment 5 bases; nucleotides outside the gene matches: 8. The CDR3 loop spans 16 amino acids. Sequenced by immunoSEQ multiplex PCR; TCRdb stores in-frame clones only, minus some. The sample gives 100,000 to 150,000 clones, over 80% of which show up once; over 0.95% is in the top ten. The sequence came from an adult in good health. The sequencing here drew on peripheral blood, taken on day 0 of AZD1222 vaccination. This chain links TRBV2 with TRBJ2-2; 8 bases agree with TRBD2. CDR3 region: CASSEEGLAGTGELFF. For the CDR3, the DNA is TGTGCCAGCAGTGAGGAGGGGCTAGCGGGTACCGGGGAGCTGTTTTTT. The variable domain in full, with the rest retrieved from reference TRBV2 and TRBJ2-2, is EPEVTQTPSHQVTQMGQEVILRCVPISNHLYFYWYRQILGQKVEFLVSFYNNEISEKSEIFDDQFSVERPDGSNFTLKIRSTKLEDSAMYFCASSEEGLAGTGELFFGEGSRLTVL.